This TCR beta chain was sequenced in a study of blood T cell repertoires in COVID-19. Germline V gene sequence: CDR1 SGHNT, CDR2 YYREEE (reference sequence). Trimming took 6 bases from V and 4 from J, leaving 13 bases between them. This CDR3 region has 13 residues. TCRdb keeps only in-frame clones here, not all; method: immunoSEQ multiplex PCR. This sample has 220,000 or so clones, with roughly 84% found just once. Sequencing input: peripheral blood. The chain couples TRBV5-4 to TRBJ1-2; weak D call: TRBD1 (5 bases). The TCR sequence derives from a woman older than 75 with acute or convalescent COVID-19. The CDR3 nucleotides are TGTGCCAGCAAATTGGGGGGAGGCTATGGCTACACCTTC. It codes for CASKLGGGYGYTF.